The source of this T cell receptor (beta chain) is a study of vaccination effects on CD4 cells after COVID-19 (dated by TCRdb to 2021 to 2024). For context, the study as a whole: Across the study, the median time from the second dose to post-vaccine sampling was 72 days (range 14 to 241). Altogether, roughly 10 COVID-19 convalescent patients and a handful of SARS-CoV-2-naive healthy vaccine recipients made up the full study. The Oncomine TCR Beta short-read assay on an Illumina iSeq 100 was used to sequence cultures from other donors in the study. SARS-CoV-2 spike-specific CD4+ TCR repertoires were compared before and after mRNA vaccination in COVID-19 convalescent patients and in infection-naive vaccine recipients. Broader findings and caveats from the paper: Both infection-induced and vaccine-induced clones contracted markedly at late post-vaccination timepoints, which is consistent with waning T cell responses. The study was limited by a small number of convalescent patients, and early post-infection timepoints were lacking. Among healthy vaccine recipients, nearly all vaccine-induced clones were SARS-CoV-2 mono-reactive, and only 1 of 255 was cross-reactive with common cold coronaviruses.

The ViraFEST assay stimulated PBMC with viral peptide pools and then used TCR sequencing to identify antigen-specific CD4+ T cell clonotypes by expansion. After more than nine days of culture, CD4+ T cells were isolated with the EasySep CD4+ T cell isolation kit. Two doses of either the BNT162b2 or the mRNA-1273 mRNA SARS-CoV-2 vaccine were administered to participants. None of the healthy vaccine recipients had a prior SARS-CoV-2 infection, which was confirmed by nucleocapsid antibody tests that came back negative both before and after vaccination. Each well held 2 million to 2.5 million PBMC cultured in IMDM containing roughly 4.9% human AB serum, roughly 9.9 IU/ml IL-2 and gentamicin, along with approximately 10 ug/ml peptides. Half of the culture medium was replaced with fresh IL-2-containing medium on days 3 and 7. Each peptide stimulation condition was cultured in triplicate wells unless otherwise noted. PBMC were separated from whole blood using Ficoll-Paque Plus gradient centrifugation and were then either cryopreserved at -140C or used fresh. Overlapping peptide pools spanned the spike proteins of SARS-CoV-2 and the common cold coronaviruses HCoV-NL63, HCoV-OC43 and HCoV-229E. The QIAamp micro DNA kit was used to extract genomic DNA from the cultured CD4+ T cells.

Library preparation was by the immunoSEQ multiplex PCR assay. TCR beta CDR3 sequencing was performed on DNA from the cultured, isolated CD4+ T cells. The authors' analysis ran thus. Non-productive TCR sequences were discarded, and reads were trimmed to the CDR3 region, with only CDR3s of 7 or more amino acids retained. The MANAFEST web app was used to pick out antigen-specific clonotypes by comparing their expansion in peptide wells with that in reference cultures. To count as positive, a clone had to show expansion at FDR<0.05 compared with the reference and with all other wells, an odds ratio above 5, and a frequency above 0.1% in two replicate wells. Clonotypes significantly expanded in SARS-CoV-2 spike wells and in at least one common cold coronavirus spike condition were defined as cross-reactive. Using the stringdist R package, CDR3 similarity was measured by Levenshtein distance, and unrooted trees were constructed with ape in R 3.6.1. What TCRdb holds here is the immuneACCESS table cut down to in-frame rearrangements. Part of the clones is not present; checked against another copy, under half of the missing clones reflect an unresolved V gene, and the others are unexplained. The V and J calls and the clone size are those of that table, but D and trimming were determined from the DNA. The sample yields roughly 23,000 clones; around 77% were counted once. The ten biggest clones cover roughly 20% of the sample.

The sample holds a few counts of this clone. Its antigen specificity is not known. The record has no base qualities; no much larger clone is one base away. V is cut back by 2 bases and J by 7 bases, with 6 bases in the junction unmatched. The germline V gene supplies CDR1 MNHEY and CDR2 SVGEGT. The CDR3, cysteine through phenylalanine, is 16 amino acids long. The entry retains the CDR3 DNA only, 48 bases that are in frame from base 1. The sample here was CD4+ T cells from PBMCs cultured with HCoV-NL63 spike peptides, taken after COVID-19 vaccination. Explained via the paper, the cell subset or site label denotes: HCoV-NL63 spike overlapping peptide pool stimulation. The sequence joins TRBV6-2 or TRBV6-3 to TRBJ1-5, with TRBD1 identical over 12 junction bases. This clonotype originated in a human donor who received a COVID-19 vaccine. Read as DNA, the sequence is TGTGCCAGCAGTTACCTGGGACAGGGGGCAATGCAGCCCCAGCATTTT. Protein translation: CASSYLGQGAMQPQHF.